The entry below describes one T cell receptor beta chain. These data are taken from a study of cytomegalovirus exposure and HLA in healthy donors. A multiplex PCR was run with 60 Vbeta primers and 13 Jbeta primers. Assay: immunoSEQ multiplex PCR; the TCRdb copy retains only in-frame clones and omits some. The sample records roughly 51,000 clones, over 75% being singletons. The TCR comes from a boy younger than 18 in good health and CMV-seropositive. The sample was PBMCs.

The CDR3 DNA reads as TGTGCCAGCAGAACCTCCGGGACACCAATCTTCAATGAGCAGTTCTTC. Protein: CASRTSGTPIFNEQFF. The chain carries TRBV7-9 and TRBJ2-1; TRBD1 is a possible D gene (6 bases). CDR1 is SEHNR and CDR2 is FQNEAQ in the germline V gene (reference sequence). Trimming left V 6 bases short and J 6 bases short, with 21 bases between. This CDR3 region has 16 residues. The full variable domain, its missing parts supplied by reference TRBV7-9 and TRBJ2-1, is DTGVSQNPRHKITKRGQNVTFRCDPISEHNRLYWYRQTLGQGPEFLTYFQNEAQLEKSRLLSDRFSAERPKGSFSTLEIQRTEQGDSAMYLCASRTSGTPIFNEQFFGPGTRLTVL.